The text below deals with one TCR beta chain. Its antigen is currently unknown. Sequencing used cDNA as its template, made by extracting RNA and reverse transcribing it. The data were produced by immunoSEQ multiplex PCR, yet TCRdb's version contains in-frame clones alone and is incomplete. The sample consists of about 140,000 clones, about 56% of them appearing once. This specimen comes from a study of CD8+ T cells in alopecia areata. Study-wide points: Tofacitinib yielded significantly lower scalp clonality and fewer expanded CD8+ clones among the top 100.

As for treatment: oral pan-JAK inhibitor, 5-10 mg twice daily. The researchers isolated CD4+ and CD8+ T cells from PBMCs by sorting. Trimming at V came to 5 bases and at J to 0 bases, leaving 2 bases not matched to a gene. Germline V CDR1 and CDR2: SQVTM, ANQGSEA. The length of the CDR3 is 13 residues. Sequencing was performed on CD8+ T cells sorted from blood, taken at week 4, from a patient treated with tofacitinib. This sequence joins TRBV29-1 and TRBJ2-7, with 9 positions matching TRBD1. The TCR comes from a human donor with alopecia areata. Here the CDR3 DNA reads TGCAGCGTTCCGGGACAGGGCTCCTACGAGCAGTACTTC. Translating gives CSVPGQGSYEQYF.